The 13 T cell receptor beta chains below were found in one sample sequenced in a study. TCRdb recomputed calls from the RT-PCR reads with MiXCR, one row per CDR3 protein. The table includes about 680,000 distinct CDR3 sequences, more than 13% detected once. Sequenced sample: memory CD4+ T cells from blood. All receptors come from a female donor in good health, serving as a healthy control.

This clonotype was detected a few times. This chain uses TRBV6-5 with TRBJ2-7, with TRBD1 identical over 8 bases. V gave up 2 bases and J gave up 5 bases; unmatched junction bases: 8. Germline CDR1 reads MNHEY; CDR2 reads SVGAGI. The CDR3 spans 15 residues. CDR3 loop: CASSYRGQGMNEQYF. The CDR3 nucleotides are TGTGCCAGCAGTTACCGCGGACAGGGTATGAACGAGCAGTACTTC.

The rearrangement links TRBV5-7 to TRBJ2-3, with TRBD2 identical over 14 bases. TRBV5-7 is placed among ORFs of uncertain function. Losses at the gene ends were 0 bases for V and 0 bases for J; bases not matched to a gene: 9. This CDR3 spans 20 amino acids. CDR3 sequence: CASSLVGGLAGGYSTDTQYF. CDR3 DNA sequence: TGTGCCAGCAGCTTGGTAGGTGGACTAGCGGGGGGCTACAGCACAGATACGCAGTATTTT.

This clonotype showed up many times. DNA for the CDR3: TGTGCCAGCAGCTTCAGGGGAAATGAGCAGTTCTTC. It encodes CASSFRGNEQFF. The chain joins TRBV5-6 to TRBJ2-1; D may be TRBD1 (6 bases). CDR3 size: 12 residues. CDR1 and CDR2 from the germline V gene are SGHDT and YYEEEE. V lost 2 bases and J lost 7, with 7 bases in between.

This clonotype has a handful of counts. V usage is TRBV28 and J usage is TRBJ2-1; TRBD2 aligns across 15 bases. The J segment lost 0 bases and the V segment lost 4 bases, leaving 7 bases of the junction unmatched. Looked up from germline, CDR1 is MDHEN and CDR2 is SYDVKM. This CDR3 spans 19 amino acids. DNA for the CDR3: TGTGCCAGCAGTTCACCGGGACTAGCGGGGGGAAGCTCCTACAATGAGCAGTTCTTC. This translates into CASSSPGLAGGSSYNEQFF.

The chain links TRBV20-1 to TRBJ2-5; D remains unclear. Germline lookup yields CDR1 DFQATT and CDR2 SNEGSKA (reference sequence). V was cut by 2 bases and J by 3 bases, with 7 bases left in between. There are 12 residues in the CDR3. For the CDR3, the DNA is TGCAGTGCTAGAAAGTATGAAGAGACCCAGTACTTC. Protein sequence: CSARKYEETQYF.

The chain carries TRBV4-3 and TRBJ2-2; TRBD1 aligns across 9 bases. The CDR3 spans 19 residues. J was trimmed by 5 bases and V by 4 bases; bases with no gene match: 17. Germline CDR1 LGHNA, CDR2 YSLEER. The CDR3 protein is CASSRSTFRGQGKTGELFF. The CDR3 DNA reads as TGCGCCAGCAGCCGATCGACGTTCAGGGGACAGGGTAAAACCGGGGAGCTGTTTTTT.

This chain links TRBV20-1 with TRBJ2-5; 10 positions agree with TRBD2. The V gene's germline CDR1 is DFQATT and CDR2 SNEGSKA (reference sequence). The junction had 3 bases not matched to a gene; V was cut back by 3 bases and J by 5 bases. The CDR3 runs 13 residues. The chain's CDR3 is CSASPGLAETQYF. CDR3 nucleotides: TGCAGTGCTAGCCCGGGACTAGCGGAGACCCAGTACTTC.

V and J are TRBV7-3 and TRBJ2-1, with 11 bases that match TRBD2. CDR1 and CDR2 (germline): SGHTA, FQGTGA. V shed 5 bases, J shed 2 bases, and the junction held 5 bases outside the gene matches. This CDR3 has 16 residues. The CDR3 bases are TGTGCCAGCAGCCGGGCGACTAGCGGGACCTACAATGAGCAGTTCTTC. The encoded protein is CASSRATSGTYNEQFF. Full variable domain (remainder filled in from reference TRBV7-3 and TRBJ2-1): GAGVSQTPSNKVTEKGKYVELRCDPISGHTALYWYRQSLGQGPEFLIYFQGTGAADDSGLPNDRFFAVRPEGSVSTLKIQRTERGDSAVYLCASSRATSGTYNEQFFGPGTRLTVL.

A few counts support this clonotype. The V gene is TRBV20-1, the J gene TRBJ1-5, with D possibly being TRBD1 (6 bases). The germline V and J ends were trimmed by 0 bases and 6 bases, with 15 bases remaining between them. This CDR3 has 15 amino acids. Germline CDR1 and CDR2: DFQATT and SNEGSKA (reference sequence). The CDR3 loop is CSAREAGAGSQPQHF. DNA of the CDR3: TGCAGTGCTAGAGAAGCAGGGGCGGGAAGTCAGCCCCAGCATTTT.

The chain is built from TRBV18 and TRBJ2-7; D gene ambiguous. Trimming removed 3 bases from V and 6 bases from J, with 12 bases in between. The CDR3 runs 13 residues. Germline assignment: CDR1 KGHSH and CDR2 LQKENI. CDR3 DNA sequence: TGTGCCAGCTCACCTAATAAACAGACCGAGCAGTACTTC. It translates to CASSPNKQTEQYF.

The V and J genes are TRBV6-6 and TRBJ2-1; possible D gene TRBD1, 6 bases. CDR1 is MNHNY, CDR2 SVGAGI, per germline (reference sequence). The CDR3 contains 12 residues. V lost 6 bases and J 8 bases, leaving 11 bases between the germline ends. The CDR3 DNA is TGTGCCAGCAGACAGGGTAGGGATGAGCAGTTCTTC. It specifies CASRQGRDEQFF.

This clonotype was counted only a few times. This chain links TRBV28 with TRBJ2-1; 7 bases agree with TRBD1. CDR3 length: 13 residues. Per germline, CDR1 MDHEN and CDR2 SYDVKM. With V trimmed by 7 bases and J by 6 bases, 6 bases remained unmatched. CDR3 amino acids: CASKLRGLNEQFF. CDR3 in DNA: TGTGCCAGCAAGTTAAGGGGGCTCAATGAGCAGTTCTTC.

The V call is TRBV11-2, the J call TRBJ2-2, with 8 bases lining up with TRBD2. The germline V gene encodes CDR1 SGHAT and CDR2 FQNNGV. The V and J ends lost 0 bases and 0 bases, in that order; junction bases with no gene match: 3. The CDR3 is 17 amino acids. The CDR3 is CASSLDGGGANTGELFF. The DNA for the CDR3 is TGTGCCAGCAGCTTAGACGGGGGGGGAGCGAACACCGGGGAGCTGTTTTTT.